Listed below are T cell receptor beta chains from one sample, sequenced in a study of blood T cell repertoires in COVID-19. Measured with immunoSEQ multiplex PCR; TCRdb has only the in-frame clones, and not every one. The sample records 250,000 to 350,000 clones, around nine tenths being singletons. Sequenced input: PBMCs or T cells enriched from blood (not recorded which). The receptors here all came from a woman between 50 and 59 years old who had been exposed to COVID-19. Each CDR3 is given with its conserved first and last residue. D genes are given only for firm matches. Clone size is shown for a subset of rows, as once, few, many or a class of expanded clone.

>-|-|TRBJ1-1|TRBV28
CGGGRGGGTEAFF
TGTGGGGGAGGTCGGGGAGGAGGAACTGAAGCTTTCTTT
>TRBD1|-|TRBJ1-2|TRBV28
CASSLGTGKDF
TGTGCCAGCAGTTTGGGGACAGGAAAAGACTTC
>-|-|TRBJ1-6|TRBV2
CASSEDRVESPLHF
TGTGCCAGCAGTGAAGACAGGGTAGAGTCACCCCTCCACTTT
>TRBD2|-|TRBJ2-5|TRBV5-1
CASSLGSGGPEETQYF
TGCGCCAGCAGCTTGGGGAGCGGGGGACCAGAAGAGACCCAGTACTTC
>-|few|TRBJ2-7|TRBV5-1
CASSAGQWNEQYF
TGCGCCAGCAGCGCGGGACAGTGGAACGAGCAGTACTTC
>TRBD1|few|TRBJ1-2|TRBV30
CAWASHRGENYGYTF
TGTGCCTGGGCCAGCCACAGGGGCGAGAACTATGGCTACACCTTC
>TRBD1|-|TRBJ1-1|TRBV19
CASSISPLGQVGTEAFF
TGTGCCAGTAGTATATCCCCACTGGGACAGGTAGGAACTGAAGCTTTCTTT
>-|-|TRBJ2-2|TRBV7-7
CASTPTRDNPTGELFF
TGTGCTAGCACCCCGACTCGGGACAACCCCACCGGGGAGCTGTTTTTT
>TRBD1|-|TRBJ1-2|TRBV5-1
CASSPDLKIQGNYGYTF
TGCGCCAGCAGCCCCGACCTAAAGATACAGGGGAACTATGGCTACACCTTC
>TRBD1|-|TRBJ2-7|TRBV7-9
CASSLVRDRGTYEQYF
TGTGCCAGCAGCTTAGTCCGGGACAGGGGCACCTACGAGCAGTACTTC
>-|-|TRBJ1-6|TRBV6-5
CASSYLTGLDNSPLHF
TGTGCCAGCAGTTACTTGACGGGGTTGGATAATTCACCCCTCCACTTT
>-|-|TRBJ1-1|TRBV19
CASSIGGVRGLNTEAFF
TGTGCCAGTAGTATCGGGGGAGTTAGGGGCTTGAACACTGAAGCTTTCTTT
>TRBD2|-|TRBJ2-7|TRBV29-1
CSAKTGTSGVYEQYF
TGCAGCGCTAAAACCGGGACTAGCGGGGTCTACGAGCAGTACTTC
>-|once|TRBJ1-2|TRBV5-6
CASSLLDNGYTF
TGTGCCAGCAGCTTGTTGGACAATGGCTACACCTTC
>-|-|TRBJ1-1|TRBV6-2/TRBV6-3
CASSRPGGGTNTEAFF
TGTGCCAGCAGCCGACCCGGGGGGGGCACGAACACTGAAGCTTTCTTT
>TRBD2|-|TRBJ2-1|TRBV5-1
CASSLMASGGVNEQFF
TGCGCCAGCAGCTTGATGGCTAGCGGGGGGGTTAATGAGCAGTTCTTC
>TRBD1|-|TRBJ1-4|TRBV4-1
CASSLSGTGVVEKLFF
TGCGCCAGCAGCCTCTCCGGGACAGGGGTAGTAGAAAAACTGTTTTTT